The present T cell receptor beta chain was sequenced within a study of cytomegalovirus exposure and HLA in healthy donors. Whole-study context: Among the roughly 400 genotyped donors, over 70% were placed in the Caucasian-associated ancestry cluster. Study-wide points: In all likelihood, a cluster of highly shared sequence variants was a sequencing artifact. Accurate prediction of HLA-A and HLA-B alleles (for most subjects) was reportedly achieved from TCR beta sequences. The authors later linked a missense DCLRE1C variant to TCR beta V- and J-gene trimming.

Comment on this clone: The antigen remains unidentified.

The CDR3 sequence is 17 residues long. The germline CDR1 and CDR2 sequences are SGHVS and FNYEAQ. The V end lost 4 bases, the J end lost 3 bases, and 22 bases lay between the germline ends. Researchers ran the PCR with 60 Vbeta and 13 Jbeta primers. Method: immunoSEQ multiplex PCR; TCRdb's copy keeps in-frame clones and lacks some. Of over 55,000 clones listed, 70% are singletons. The chain has TRBV7-6 and TRBJ2-7; D might be TRBD1 (6 bases). This receptor was obtained from a woman aged 50 to 60 in good health and CMV-seropositive. Input material: PBMCs. CDR3 bases: TGTGCCAGCAGCTCGACTACCGGGACAAGGGTATTCTACGAGCAGTACTTC. Its protein product is CASSSTTGTRVFYEQYF.